This T cell receptor (beta chain) was documented in a study of blood T cell repertoires in COVID-19. Methods used by the authors: Reference gene primer amplification in the assay estimated nucleated cell counts. Sequencing used immunoSEQ multiplex PCR; TCRdb keeps in-frame clones, though not all of them. Clone size and the V and J calls come from that table; the DNA yielded D and trimming. The sample carries 80,000 to 85,000 clones, approximately 86% recorded once. In this sample, this clone turned up once. The sample consisted of peripheral blood. The TCR comes from a woman older than 75 with acute or convalescent COVID-19.

CDR3 DNA sequence: TGTGCCAGCAGTCCCGGACAGCTCTCAGAAAAACTGTTTTTT. This codes for CASSPGQLSEKLFF. The V call is TRBV6-6, the J call TRBJ1-4; a possible D gene is TRBD1 (6 bases). Germline assignment: CDR1 MNHNY and CDR2 SVGAGI (reference sequence). V lost 5 bases and J lost 8, with 15 bases in between. The CDR3 runs 14 residues.